One and the same sample provided the 27 T cell receptor beta chains below, sequenced in a study of shared clonotypes between healthy human individuals. Libraries were prepared by immunoSEQ multiplex PCR; TCRdb keeps only in-frame clonotypes and omits some of them. The table records some 350,000 clones, approximately 74% of them present only once. What was sequenced was memory CD4+ T cells sorted from blood. Documented subset: CD45RA-negative fraction. The receptors derive from a man aged 25 to 40 in good health.

The chain links TRBV30 to TRBJ2-3, with TRBD2 matching over 10 bases. J was trimmed by 4 bases and V by 2 bases; bases with no gene match: 15. CDR3 length: 18 amino acids. CDR1 and CDR2 from the germline V gene are GTSNPN and SVGIG (reference sequence). This chain's CDR3 is CAWSPRGRGLAFADTQYF. The CDR3 DNA is TGTGCCTGGAGTCCCCGAGGTAGGGGACTAGCGTTCGCAGATACGCAGTATTTT.

Points on this clone: With a far larger clone one base away, a read error is the likely cause. This chain uses TRBV7-9 with TRBJ2-1; D not certain. The CDR3 spans 12 residues. Germline-derived CDR1 and CDR2 are SEHNR and FQNEAQ (reference sequence). The chain's CDR3 is CASNLEVGEQFF. The CDR3 nucleotides are TGTGCCAGCAACTTAGAGGTGGGTGAGCAGTTCTTC.

This clone was recorded only once. The chain has TRBV5-4 and TRBJ2-7, with 8 bases identical to TRBD2. The CDR3 contains 14 residues. The V and J ends lost 2 bases and 4 bases, in that order; junction bases with no gene match: 5. CDR1 is SGHNT and CDR2 is YYREEE in the germline V gene (reference sequence). The CDR3 DNA is TGTGCCAGCAGCTTTTCTAGCGGGTTGTACGAGCAGTACTTC. This encodes CASSFSSGLYEQYF. The variable domain in full, completed from reference TRBV5-4 and TRBJ2-7, reads ETGVTQSPTHLIKTRGQQVTLRCSSQSGHNTVSWYQQALGQGPQFIFQYYREEENGRGNFPPRFSGLQFPNYSSELNVNALELDDSALYLCASSFSSGLYEQYFGPGTRLTVT.

This clone has a handful of counts. The chain uses TRBV11-2 and TRBJ2-7, with a tentative D call TRBD2 (5 bases). V lost 7 bases and J 5 bases, leaving 18 bases between the germline ends. There are 14 residues in the CDR3. Germline V gene lookup returns CDR1 SGHAT and CDR2 FQNNGV. The CDR3 DNA follows: TGTGCCAGCACCCCGTCGGGCGGGCCCAACGAGCAGTACTTC. As protein: CASTPSGGPNEQYF.

This clone turned up a few times. V is TRBV5-5 and J is TRBJ2-1; a weak D match, TRBD1 (6 bases). The CDR3 totals 16 residues. V was cut by 6 bases and J by 4 bases, with 20 bases left in between. The germline V gene has CDR1 SGHKS and CDR2 YYEKEE (reference sequence). CDR3 amino acids: CASNRFTGNPYNEQFF. The CDR3 DNA reads TGTGCCAGCAACCGATTTACAGGGAACCCGTACAATGAGCAGTTCTTC. The complete variable domain, with remaining parts taken from reference TRBV5-5 and TRBJ2-1, reads DAGVTQSPTHLIKTRGQQVTLRCSPISGHKSVSWYQQVLGQGPQFIFQYYEKEERGRGNFPDRFSARQFPNYSSELNVNALLLGDSALYLCASNRFTGNPYNEQFFGPGTRLTVL.

This clone was found a few times. V gene TRBV7-8 combines with J gene TRBJ1-1; 7 nucleotides line up with TRBD1. CDR3 length: 16 residues. Germline V gene lookup returns CDR1 SGHVS and CDR2 FQNEAQ. With V trimmed by 2 bases and J by 0 bases, 6 bases remained unmatched. The CDR3 loop is CASSLLGGTMNTEAFF. CDR3 DNA sequence: TGTGCCAGCAGCTTATTAGGGGGCACCATGAACACTGAAGCTTTCTTT.

J is TRBJ1-1 and V is TRBV7-9; D remains ambiguous. CDR1 is SEHNR and CDR2 is FQNEAQ in the germline V gene (reference sequence). The V gene lost 1 base and the J gene lost 0 bases, with 9 bases spanning the gap. The CDR3 is 15 residues long. The CDR3 reads CASSLVMGMNTEAFF. In DNA, the CDR3 is TGTGCCAGCAGCTTAGTCATGGGAATGAACACTGAAGCTTTCTTT.

This clone was found a few times. The rearrangement joins TRBV19 to TRBJ1-4; D gene ambiguous. Germline loops: CDR1 LNHDA, CDR2 SQIVND (reference sequence). The V end lost 3 bases, the J end lost 8 bases, and 13 bases lay between the germline ends. The CDR3 spans 14 residues. DNA for the CDR3: TGTGCCAGTAGTATTGACGGGTTCGCAGAAAAACTGTTTTTT. Translation: CASSIDGFAEKLFF.

The V gene is TRBV27, the J gene TRBJ2-5; D ambiguous. Judging by the DNA end, TRBJ2-7 fits better; the J call may be wrong. Germline lookup yields CDR1 MNHEY and CDR2 SMNVEV (reference sequence). The CDR3 sequence is 14 residues long. CDR3 amino acids: CASSFRKGPYEQYF. The CDR3 nucleotides are TGTGCCAGCAGTTTTAGGAAGGGCCCCTACGAGCAGTACTTC.

A note on this clone: In the same sample, other DNA sequences code for this CDR3. The chain has TRBV27 and TRBJ2-7; D is undetermined. Trimming took 5 bases from V and 0 from J, leaving 11 bases between them. CDR1 MNHEY and CDR2 SMNVEV come from the germline V gene (reference sequence). This CDR3 comprises 14 residues. The CDR3, as DNA: TGTGCCAGCAGTCTTTTCGGAAACTCCTACGAGCAGTACTTC. Translation gives CASSLFGNSYEQYF.

This clone was seen repeatedly, ten times or more. The J gene is TRBJ2-1, the V gene TRBV9; no firm D call. Germline CDR1 SGDLS, CDR2 YYNGEE. V lost 1 base and J 3 bases, leaving 8 bases between the germline ends. The CDR3 is made up of 14 amino acids. The CDR3 coding sequence is TGTGCCAGCAGCGTACAAGGGAACTACAATGAGCAGTTCTTC. It translates to CASSVQGNYNEQFF.

V usage is TRBV2 and J usage is TRBJ1-5; TRBD1 matches at 9 bases. Germline assignment: CDR1 SNHLY and CDR2 FYNNEI. The junction had 9 bases not matched to a gene; V was cut back by 5 bases and J by 4 bases. The CDR3 runs to 16 residues. The DNA for the CDR3 is TGTGCCAGCAGTCCTGGACAGGGGAGGGAGAATCAGCCCCAGCATTTT. It encodes CASSPGQGRENQPQHF.

This sequence joins TRBV6-6 and TRBJ2-3; unclear D gene. The germline V gene has CDR1 MNHNY and CDR2 SVGAGI (reference sequence). This CDR3 has 14 residues. Trimming took 7 bases from V and 6 from J, leaving 17 bases between them. CDR3 protein: CASIDPFAVDTQYF. The CDR3 nucleotides are TGTGCCAGCATTGATCCCTTTGCAGTTGATACGCAGTATTTT.

The V gene is TRBV11-3, the J gene TRBJ2-3; the D is unclear. The CDR3 contains 12 residues. V lost 9 bases and J lost 4, with 11 bases in between. Germline values: CDR1 SGHNT, CDR2 YENEEA. CDR3 sequence reads: CASKGYSDTQYF. The CDR3 region has the DNA TGTGCCAGTAAAGGGTACTCAGATACGCAGTATTTT.

The chain uses TRBV18 and TRBJ2-7; D is possibly TRBD1 (5 bases). Germline CDR1 is KGHSH and CDR2 is LQKENI. Trimming cost V 0 bases and J 7 bases, with 10 bases left between them. The length of the CDR3 is 13 residues. The CDR3 nucleotides read TGTGCCAGCTCACCACCTAGCAGGGTTGAGCAGTACTTC. Amino acid sequence: CASSPPSRVEQYF.

This clone was observed a handful of times. This chain uses TRBV25-1 with TRBJ2-5; 11 nucleotides align to TRBD2. The trim removed 4 bases at V and 3 bases at J, leaving 7 bases unmatched. The germline CDR1 and CDR2 sequences are MGHDK and SYGVNS. The length of the CDR3 is 16 residues. DNA for the CDR3: TGTGCCAGCAGTGTTCCCGGGACTAGCGGTGAAGAGACCCAGTACTTC. Translating gives CASSVPGTSGEETQYF. The full variable domain, in which reference TRBV25-1 and TRBJ2-5 provide the parts outside the CDR3, is EADIYQTPRYLVIGTGKKITLECSQTMGHDKMYWYQQDPGMELHLIHYSYGVNSTEKGDLSSESTVSRIRTEHFPLTLESARPSHTSQYLCASSVPGTSGEETQYFGPGTRLLVL.

This clone was picked up many times. The chain joins TRBV14 to TRBJ1-1; D not certain. The germline V gene has CDR1 SGHDN and CDR2 FVKESK. Between the trimmed V and J ends, which lost 0 bases and 5 bases, there was a span of 10 bases. This CDR3 contains 14 residues. The CDR3 loop is CASSQDHRITEAFF. The CDR3 DNA sequence: TGTGCCAGCAGCCAAGATCACCGGATAACTGAAGCTTTCTTT.

CDR3 sequence (DNA): TGTGCCAGCAGTTACTCATTTGGGGACTACCACAATGAGCAGTTCTTC. It translates to CASSYSFGDYHNEQFF. The chain recombines TRBV6-5 with TRBJ2-1, with 7 bases fitting TRBD2. V was pared by 0 bases and J by 5 bases, with 7 bases of the junction left unmatched. This CDR3 is 16 amino acids long. The germline CDR1 and CDR2 sequences are MNHEY and SVGAGI.

The V and J genes are TRBV5-1 and TRBJ2-1, with D perhaps assigned TRBD1 or TRBD2 (6 bases each). The CDR3 spans 16 residues. The germline V gene encodes CDR1 SGHRS and CDR2 YFSETQ. V shed 7 bases and J shed 2 bases, with 19 bases lying between them. The CDR3 loop reads CASGGTLGAAYNEQFF. The DNA for the CDR3 is TGCGCCAGCGGAGGGACTTTGGGGGCAGCCTACAATGAGCAGTTCTTC.

This clone was detected many times. The V and J genes are TRBV7-2 and TRBJ1-1; D uncertain. Trimming stripped 2 bases from V and 2 bases from J, with 12 bases between. Germline CDR1 is SGHTA and CDR2 is FQGNSA. The CDR3 consists of 15 residues. The CDR3 nucleotides are TGTGCCAGCAGCTTATGGAGCGGAGGCAACACTGAAGCTTTCTTT. Residues: CASSLWSGGNTEAFF. The entire variable domain, with the rest obtained from reference TRBV7-2 and TRBJ1-1, is as follows: GAGVSQSPSNKVTEKGKDVELRCDPISGHTALYWYRQSLGQGLEFLIYFQGNSAPDKSGLPSDRFSAERTGGSVSTLTIQRTQQEDSAVYLCASSLWSGGNTEAFFGQGTRLTVV.

V usage is TRBV5-4 and J usage is TRBJ2-1; D not resolved. Trimming left V 9 bases short and J 0 bases short, with 10 bases between. Per the germline V gene, CDR1 is SGHNT and CDR2 is YYREEE (reference sequence). The CDR3 covers 13 residues. CDR3 in DNA: TGTGCCACCTCGCCTCCCTCCTACAATGAGCAGTTCTTC. Translated: CATSPPSYNEQFF.

The chain couples TRBV18 to TRBJ2-7, with D tentatively TRBD1 or TRBD2 (7 bases each). Per the germline V gene, CDR1 is KGHSH and CDR2 is LQKENI. The germline V and J ends were trimmed by 8 bases and 4 bases, with 12 bases remaining between them. CDR3 size: 12 residues. DNA for the CDR3: TGTGCCAGCGCCAGGGGGGGTTACGAGCAGTACTTC. Protein product: CASARGGYEQYF.

This chain uses TRBV27 with TRBJ2-7, with a tentative D call TRBD1 (5 bases). CDR3 length: 14 amino acids. Trimming left V 5 bases short and J 3 bases short, with 14 bases between. Germline loops: CDR1 MNHEY, CDR2 SMNVEV (reference sequence). CDR3 sequence (DNA): TGTGCCAGCAGTATAAGGTTAGGGGTCTACGAGCAGTACTTC. This translates into CASSIRLGVYEQYF.

This clone was counted a single time. The chain has TRBV5-6 and TRBJ1-4; 8 nucleotides agree with TRBD1. CDR3 length equals 14 residues. Unmatched junction bases numbered 4, after V lost 2 bases and J lost 7 bases. Looked up from germline, CDR1 is SGHDT and CDR2 is YYEEEE. The CDR3 nucleotides are TGTGCCAGCAGCTTCGACAGGGGTACTGAAAAACTGTTTTTT. Protein sequence: CASSFDRGTEKLFF.

This chain links TRBV19 with TRBJ2-2, with D possibly TRBD1 on 5 matching bases. CDR3 size: 14 residues. CDR1 is LNHDA and CDR2 is SQIVND in the germline V gene (reference sequence). The V gene lost 3 bases and the J gene lost 6 bases, with 11 bases spanning the gap. CDR3 amino acids: CASSIQGWSGELFF. In DNA, the CDR3 is TGTGCCAGTAGTATCCAGGGTTGGTCCGGGGAGCTGTTTTTT.

There are a few counts of this clone. The identical CDR3 is also encoded by other nucleotide sequences in the sample. The chain employs TRBV9 and TRBJ2-2, with TRBD1 matching over 7 bases. Unmatched junction bases numbered 4, after V lost 4 bases and J lost 1 base. Germline values: CDR1 SGDLS, CDR2 YYNGEE. CDR3 length: 15 amino acids. The CDR3 DNA sequence: TGTGCCAGCAGCCCACGGACAGGGAACACCGGGGAGCTGTTTTTT. Its translation: CASSPRTGNTGELFF.

This clone appeared a few times. The chain employs TRBV5-1 and TRBJ2-2; tentatively, D is TRBD1 (6 bases). CDR3 length: 16 amino acids. V was pared by 0 bases and J by 6 bases, with 15 bases between. Germline V gene data show CDR1 as SGHRS and CDR2 as YFSETQ. This CDR3 is CASSLAESGESGELFF. Written as DNA, the CDR3 is TGCGCCAGCAGCTTGGCCGAGTCAGGGGAGTCCGGGGAGCTGTTTTTT.